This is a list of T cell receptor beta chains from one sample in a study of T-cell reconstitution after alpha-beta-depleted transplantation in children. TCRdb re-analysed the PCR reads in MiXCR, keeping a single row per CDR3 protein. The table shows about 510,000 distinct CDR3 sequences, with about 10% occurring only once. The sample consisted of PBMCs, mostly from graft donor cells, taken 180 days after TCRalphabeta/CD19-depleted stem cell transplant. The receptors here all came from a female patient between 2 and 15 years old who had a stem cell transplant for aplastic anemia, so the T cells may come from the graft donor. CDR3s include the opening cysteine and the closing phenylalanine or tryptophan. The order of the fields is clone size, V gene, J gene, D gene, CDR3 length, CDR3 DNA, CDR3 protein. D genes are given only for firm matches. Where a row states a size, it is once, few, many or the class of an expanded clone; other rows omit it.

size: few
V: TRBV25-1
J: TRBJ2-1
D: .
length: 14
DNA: TGTGCCAGCAGTGACAGGGAAAAGGCCAATGAGCAGTTCTTC
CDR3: CASSDREKANEQFF

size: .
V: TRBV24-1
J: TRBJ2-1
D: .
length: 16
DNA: TGTGCCACCAGTGATCCCTCGGGTGCGGGGTACAATGAGCAGTTCTTC
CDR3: CATSDPSGAGYNEQFF

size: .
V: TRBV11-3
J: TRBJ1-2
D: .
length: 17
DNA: TGTGCCAGCAGCTTGTCCGGGGGGCGGCGAGTAAACTATGGCTACACCTTC
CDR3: CASSLSGGRRVNYGYTF

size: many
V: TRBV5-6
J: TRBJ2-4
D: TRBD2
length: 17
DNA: TGTGCCAGCAGCCTAATCCGGCGGGAGGCCTGGGAAAACATTCAGTACTTC
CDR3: CASSLIRREAWENIQYF

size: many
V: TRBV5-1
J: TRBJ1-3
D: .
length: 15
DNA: TGCGCCAGCAGCTTGGCCGGGGGATCTGGAAACACCATATATTTT
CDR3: CASSLAGGSGNTIYF

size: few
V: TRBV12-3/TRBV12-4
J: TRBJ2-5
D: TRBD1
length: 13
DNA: TGTGCCAGCAGTGGGAGGGGACAGGGGACTCTGGACTTC
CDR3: CASSGRGQGTLDF

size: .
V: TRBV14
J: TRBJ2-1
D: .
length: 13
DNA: TGTGCCAGCAGCCTCCGCGGGAAAGGTGAGCAGTTCTTC
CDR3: CASSLRGKGEQFF

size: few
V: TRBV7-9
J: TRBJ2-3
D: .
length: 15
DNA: TGTGCCAGCAGCCCGCGTTCCCGCTCGACAGATACGCAGTATTTT
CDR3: CASSPRSRSTDTQYF

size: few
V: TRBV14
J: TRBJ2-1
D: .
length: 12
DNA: TGTGCCAGCAGCCAGAGAGCGGTGAAGCAGTTCTTC
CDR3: CASSQRAVKQFF

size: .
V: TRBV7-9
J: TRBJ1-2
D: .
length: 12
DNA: TGTGCCAGCAGCTTAAGGGGGGCTCTATACACCTTC
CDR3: CASSLRGALYTF

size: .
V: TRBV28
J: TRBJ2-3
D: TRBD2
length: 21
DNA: TGTGCCAGCAGTTTGGGGGCGGCAGGGGGCACTAGCGGGAGGCCCACAGATACGCAGTATTTT
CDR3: CASSLGAAGGTSGRPTDTQYF

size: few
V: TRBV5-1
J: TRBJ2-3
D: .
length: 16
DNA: TGCGCCAGCAGCGGGGGACGGATAGTCCCAGAAGATACGCAGTATTTT
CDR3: CASSGGRIVPEDTQYF

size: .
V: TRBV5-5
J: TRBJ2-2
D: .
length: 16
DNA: TGTGCCAGCAGCTTGCTACCAGGGAAGGGATCCGGGGAGCTGTTTTTT
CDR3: CASSLLPGKGSGELFF

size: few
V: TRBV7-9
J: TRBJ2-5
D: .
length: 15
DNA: TGTGCCAGCACCAATTCTCTGGGGGTGGAGGAGACCCAGTACTTC
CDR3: CASTNSLGVEETQYF

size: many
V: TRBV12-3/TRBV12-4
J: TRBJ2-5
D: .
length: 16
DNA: TGTGCCAGCAGCTTAAGAAACAGGGAGAGCGAAGAGACCCAGTACTTC
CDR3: CASSLRNRESEETQYF

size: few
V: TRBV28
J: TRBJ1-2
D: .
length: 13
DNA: TGTGCCAGCAGTTTACCGGGGATCTATGGCTACACCTTC
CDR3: CASSLPGIYGYTF

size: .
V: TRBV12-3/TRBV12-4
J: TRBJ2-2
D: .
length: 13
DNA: TGTGCCAGCAGTTTGTATTTGTGGGGGGAGCTGTTTTTT
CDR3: CASSLYLWGELFF

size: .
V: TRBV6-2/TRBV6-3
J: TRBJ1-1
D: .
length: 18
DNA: TGTGCCAGCAGTTACTCGATGGGCGTGGGCTACTTGAACACTGAAGCTTTCTTT
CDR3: CASSYSMGVGYLNTEAFF

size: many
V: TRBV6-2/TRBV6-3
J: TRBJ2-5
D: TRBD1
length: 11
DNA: TGTGCCAGCGGACAGGGAGAGACCCAGTACTTC
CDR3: CASGQGETQYF

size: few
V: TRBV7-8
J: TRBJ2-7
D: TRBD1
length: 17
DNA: TGTGCCAGCAGCTTAGCCCATTGGGGACAGGGCTACTCCGAGCAGTACTTC
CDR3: CASSLAHWGQGYSEQYF

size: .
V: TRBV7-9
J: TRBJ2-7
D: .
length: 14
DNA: TGTGCCAGCAGCCCTAGGTTTAGCTCCTACGAGCAGTACTTC
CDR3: CASSPRFSSYEQYF

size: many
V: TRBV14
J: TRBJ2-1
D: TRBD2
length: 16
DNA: TGTGCCAGCAGCCCCGAGGGAGGGTTCGCTTACAATGAGCAGTTCTTC
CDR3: CASSPEGGFAYNEQFF

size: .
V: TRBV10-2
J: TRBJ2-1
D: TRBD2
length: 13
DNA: TGCGCCAGTCGGACTAGCGGGAGATGGAGGCAGTTCTTC
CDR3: CASRTSGRWRQFF

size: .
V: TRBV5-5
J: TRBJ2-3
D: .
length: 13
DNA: TGTGCCAGCAGCAATCTGGGGGGAGATACGCAGTATTTT
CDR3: CASSNLGGDTQYF

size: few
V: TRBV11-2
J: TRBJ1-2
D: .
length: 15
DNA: TGTGCCAGCAGCTTAAGGCGGGGTGCGGACTATGGCTACACCTTC
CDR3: CASSLRRGADYGYTF

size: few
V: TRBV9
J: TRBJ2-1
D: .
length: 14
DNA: TGTGCCACGGCACTCCCCCAACACGGGGATGAGCAGTTCTTC
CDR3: CATALPQHGDEQFF

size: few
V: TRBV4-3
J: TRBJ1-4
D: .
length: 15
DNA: TGCGCCAGCAGCCAAGGGGGGAGACCCGCTGAAAAACTGTTTTTT
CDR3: CASSQGGRPAEKLFF

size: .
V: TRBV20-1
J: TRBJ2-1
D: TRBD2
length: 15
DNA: TGCAGTGCTACCTCGACTAGCGTCGCGTACAATGAGCAGTTCTTC
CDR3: CSATSTSVAYNEQFF

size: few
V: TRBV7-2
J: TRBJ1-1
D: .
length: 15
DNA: TGTGCCAGCAGCTCCTCCCGGGCTCTGAACACTGAAGCTTTCTTT
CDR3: CASSSSRALNTEAFF

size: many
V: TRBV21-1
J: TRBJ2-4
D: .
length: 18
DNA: TGTGCCAGCAGCAAGGGACACTGCCATTTTCTAGCCAAAAACATTCAGTACTTC
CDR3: CASSKGHCHFLAKNIQYF

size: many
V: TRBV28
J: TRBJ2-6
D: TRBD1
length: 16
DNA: TGTGCCAGCACTTGGACAGGCCCCTCTGGGGCCAACGTCCTGACTTTC
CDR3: CASTWTGPSGANVLTF

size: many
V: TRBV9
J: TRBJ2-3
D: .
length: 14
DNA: TGTGCCAGCAGCCTCGGGACTCGCACAGATACGCAGTATTTT
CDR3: CASSLGTRTDTQYF

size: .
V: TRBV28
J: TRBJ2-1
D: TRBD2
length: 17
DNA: TGTGCCAGCAGTTTAGAGAGGCTAGCGGGGACTTACAATGAGCAGTTCTTC
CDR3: CASSLERLAGTYNEQFF

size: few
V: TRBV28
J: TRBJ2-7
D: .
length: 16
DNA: TGTGCCAGCAGTTTAGTGTTGGGGCTCAGCGTTTACGAGCAGTACTTC
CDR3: CASSLVLGLSVYEQYF

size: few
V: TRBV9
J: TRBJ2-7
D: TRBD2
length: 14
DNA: TGTGCCAGCAGTAAATCTAGCGGAACCTACGAGCAGTACTTC
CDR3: CASSKSSGTYEQYF

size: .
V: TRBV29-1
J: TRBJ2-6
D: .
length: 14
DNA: TGCAGCGTTGGGGGTACGACTGGGGCCAACGTCCTGACTTTC
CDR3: CSVGGTTGANVLTF

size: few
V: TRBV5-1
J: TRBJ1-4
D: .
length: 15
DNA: TGCGCCAGCAGCTTTAATGGACAGACAAATGAAAAACTGTTTTTT
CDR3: CASSFNGQTNEKLFF

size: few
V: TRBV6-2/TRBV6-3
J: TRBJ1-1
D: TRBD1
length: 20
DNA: TGTGCCAGCACCAATCTATCGGGGGGCAGGGGGCGCCCTATGAACACTGAAGCTTTCTTT
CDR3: CASTNLSGGRGRPMNTEAFF

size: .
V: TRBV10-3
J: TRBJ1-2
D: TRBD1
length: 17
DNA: TGTGCCATCTCCCCAAGGGACAGAGGGGCGAGCAACTATGGCTACACCTTC
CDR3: CAISPRDRGASNYGYTF

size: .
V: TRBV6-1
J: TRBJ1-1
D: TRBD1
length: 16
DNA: TGTGCCAGCGAAGGCGGCACCGGGACAGGGAACACTGAAGCTTTCTTT
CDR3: CASEGGTGTGNTEAFF